This T cell receptor (beta chain) originates from a study of naive and memory T cell subsets. This CDR3 comprises 19 residues. V lost 3 bases to trimming and J lost 2 bases; unmatched junction nucleotides: 16. Germline CDR1 is SGDLS and CDR2 is YYNGEE. TCR cDNA received a 3' ligated oligonucleotide that carried a UMI. The SP2 primer and nested alpha and beta constant region primers amplified ligated cDNA in four rounds. TCRdb re-called the 5' RACE reads with MiXCR, one entry per CDR3 protein. The sample carries 57,000 or so distinct CDR3 sequences, 7.2% recorded once. The receptor was derived from a male donor in good health. V usage is TRBV9 and J usage is TRBJ2-3; 9 nucleotides line up with TRBD2. The DNA of the CDR3 is TGTGCCAGCAGCGAGACGAGGGGGACTAGCTGGGGGGTCACAGATACGCAGTATTTT. This sequence encodes CASSETRGTSWGVTDTQYF.